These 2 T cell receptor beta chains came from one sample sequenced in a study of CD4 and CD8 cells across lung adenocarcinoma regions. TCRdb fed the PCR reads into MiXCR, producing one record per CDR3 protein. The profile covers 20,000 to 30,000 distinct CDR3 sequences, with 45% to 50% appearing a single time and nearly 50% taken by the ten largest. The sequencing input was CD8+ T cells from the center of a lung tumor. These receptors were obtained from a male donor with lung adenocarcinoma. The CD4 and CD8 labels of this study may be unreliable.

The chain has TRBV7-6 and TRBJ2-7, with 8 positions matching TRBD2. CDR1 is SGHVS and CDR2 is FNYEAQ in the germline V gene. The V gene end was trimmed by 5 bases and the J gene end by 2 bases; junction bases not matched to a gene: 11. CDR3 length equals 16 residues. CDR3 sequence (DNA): TGTGCCAGCAGCCCGGGGGGTAGCGGGACCCCCTACGAGCAGTACTTC. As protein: CASSPGGSGTPYEQYF.

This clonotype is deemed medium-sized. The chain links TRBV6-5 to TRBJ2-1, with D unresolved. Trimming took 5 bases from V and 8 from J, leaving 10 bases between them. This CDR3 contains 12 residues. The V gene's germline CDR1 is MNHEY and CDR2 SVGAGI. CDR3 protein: CASSMGGDEQFF. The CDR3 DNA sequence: TGTGCCAGCAGTATGGGCGGCGATGAGCAGTTCTTC.